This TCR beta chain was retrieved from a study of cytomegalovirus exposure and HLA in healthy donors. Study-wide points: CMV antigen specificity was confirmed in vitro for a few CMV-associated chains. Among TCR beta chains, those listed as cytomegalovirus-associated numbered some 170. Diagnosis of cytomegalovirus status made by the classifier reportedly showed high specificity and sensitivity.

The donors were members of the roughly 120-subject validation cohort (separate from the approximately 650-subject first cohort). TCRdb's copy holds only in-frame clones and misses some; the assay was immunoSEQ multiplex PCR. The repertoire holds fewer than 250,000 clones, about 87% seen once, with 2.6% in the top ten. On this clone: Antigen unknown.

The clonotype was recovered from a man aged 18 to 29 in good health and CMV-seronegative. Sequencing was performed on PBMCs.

Written as DNA, the CDR3 is TGTGCCAGCAGGTCCGTCGCTAGCGAAGACGGGACCCAGTACTTC. It encodes CASRSVASEDGTQYF. The chain is built from TRBV6-8 and TRBJ2-5, with a possible D match to TRBD2 (6 bases). Germline V gene sequence: CDR1 MNHGY, CDR2 SAAAGT. V lost 6 bases and J 7 bases, leaving 21 bases between the germline ends. This CDR3 contains 15 residues.